This TCR beta chain was identified during a study of blood T cell repertoires in COVID-19. Study as a whole: Sources were T cells, B-cell-depleted T cells, or PBMCs; the material itself was cDNA or gDNA.

V dropped 4 bases and J dropped 0 bases, with 10 bases sitting between them. In germline, CDR1 is LNHDA, CDR2 SQIVND (reference sequence). The CDR3 length is 15 residues. In the authors' methods: By means of reference gene primer amplification, nucleated cell counts were estimated. Profiling relied on immunoSEQ multiplex PCR, and the TCRdb table lists in-frame clones only, not all of them. Clone size and V and J calls were adopted from that table, with D and trimming inferred from the DNA. The sample lists approximately 200,000 clones, just under 90% occurring once. This clonotype was obtained from a man in his sixties who had recovered from COVID-19. This sequence joins TRBV19 and TRBJ1-3; D is ambiguous. The sequenced sample was peripheral blood. The CDR3 region is CASSRTAASGNTIYF. CDR3 nucleotide sequence: TGTGCCAGTAGTAGAACAGCCGCCTCTGGAAACACCATATATTTT.